This T cell receptor beta chain was obtained from a study of blood T cell repertoires in COVID-19. On the study more broadly: PBMCs, B-cell-depleted T cells, or T cells were the source of the cDNA or gDNA that made up the material.

The CDR3 is made up of 14 amino acids. V dropped 7 bases and J dropped 6 bases, with 16 bases sitting between them. Germline V lookup: CDR1 GTSNPN, CDR2 SVGIG (reference sequence). As processed by the authors: Estimation of nucleated cell counts relied on the amplification of reference gene primers. Repertoires were generated with immunoSEQ multiplex PCR, while TCRdb's copy carries only in-frame clones and drops some. D and trimming were read from the DNA, whereas the V and J calls and clone size are those reported in that table. The table lists more than 150,000 clones, around 90% of them singletons.

The source is a woman between 25 and 40 years old who had recovered from COVID-19. The chain joins TRBV30 to TRBJ1-6, with a tentative D call TRBD1 (5 bases). The specimen was PBMCs or T cells enriched from blood (not recorded which). The CDR3, as DNA: TGTGCCTCCCCCGTTAGTAGGGGTAATTCACCCCTCCACTTT. Its protein is CASPVSRGNSPLHF.